The 20 T cell receptor beta chains reported below all come from one sample, sequenced in a study of blood T cell repertoires in COVID-19. Sequenced by immunoSEQ multiplex PCR; TCRdb stores in-frame clones only, minus some. The sample carries about 430,000 clones, 80% to 90% recorded once. Input material: PBMCs or T cells enriched from blood (not recorded which). Source of these receptors: a young man who had recovered from COVID-19.

This sequence joins TRBV9 and TRBJ2-1, with 14 nucleotides matching TRBD2. This CDR3 region has 15 residues. Germline loops: CDR1 SGDLS, CDR2 YYNGEE. J was trimmed by 9 bases and V by 3 bases; bases with no gene match: 5. The CDR3, as DNA: TGTGCCAGCAGCGCCCCCGGGACTAGCGGGGGTGAGCAGTTCTTC. Translated, it gives CASSAPGTSGGEQFF.

This clone is a singleton in its sample. J is TRBJ2-5 and V is TRBV28; 8 bases are shared with TRBD2. CDR3 size: 16 residues. Losses at the gene ends were 3 bases for V and 1 base for J; bases not matched to a gene: 7. Germline V gives CDR1 MDHEN, CDR2 SYDVKM. The CDR3 DNA follows: TGTGCCAGCAGTTTGGCTAGCGGGTCTTTCCAAGAGACCCAGTACTTC. Residues: CASSLASGSFQETQYF.

This clone was recorded at least ten times. The chain recombines TRBV10-1 with TRBJ2-3, with D unresolved. V was pared by 3 bases and J by 0 bases, with 13 bases between. The CDR3 length is 16 residues. Germline V CDR1 and CDR2: WNHNN, SYGVQD (reference sequence). The DNA of the CDR3 is TGCGCCAGCAGTGATCATAAGTGGCTGAGCACAGATACGCAGTATTTT. Translating it yields CASSDHKWLSTDTQYF.

The chain combines TRBV19 with TRBJ2-7; TRBD2 matches 13 bases. The germline V gene has CDR1 LNHDA and CDR2 SQIVND (reference sequence). The CDR3 consists of 14 residues. The J segment lost 4 bases and the V segment lost 9 bases, leaving 6 bases of the junction unmatched. The CDR3 loop reads CASRGLAGEYEQYF. CDR3 in DNA: TGTGCCAGCAGAGGACTAGCGGGAGAATACGAGCAGTACTTC.

The rearrangement links TRBV6-5 to TRBJ1-2; TRBD1 matches at 11 bases. Germline CDR1 is MNHEY and CDR2 is SVGAGI. The CDR3 sequence is 14 residues long. The V segment lost 6 bases and the J segment 4 bases; nucleotides outside the gene matches: 4. In DNA, the CDR3 is TGTGCCAGCAGAGGGACAGGGGGTCCCTATGGCTACACCTTC. Translated, it gives CASRGTGGPYGYTF.

V and J are TRBV27 and TRBJ2-6; 7 nucleotides agree with TRBD1. The CDR3 totals 19 residues. The V segment lost 5 bases and the J segment 1 base; nucleotides outside the gene matches: 14. Germline lookup yields CDR1 MNHEY and CDR2 SMNVEV (reference sequence). DNA of the CDR3: TGTGCCAGCAGTCTGGCCTCGGGACAGCTTCTTTCTGGGGCCAACGTCCTGACTTTC. Its protein is CASSLASGQLLSGANVLTF. Complete variable domain (other parts from reference TRBV27 and TRBJ2-6): EAQVTQNPRYLITVTGKKLTVTCSQNMNHEYMSWYRQDPGLGLRQIYYSMNVEVTDKGDVPEGYKVSRKEKRNFPLILESPSPNQTSLYFCASSLASGQLLSGANVLTFGAGSRLTVL.

V usage is TRBV7-9 and J usage is TRBJ1-2, with D unclear. The CDR3 length is 14 residues. The V gene's germline CDR1 is SEHNR and CDR2 FQNEAQ (reference sequence). V lost 0 bases to trimming and J lost 3 bases, with 8 bases between them. CDR3 sequence reads: CASSLAGRDYGYTF. The CDR3 bases are TGTGCCAGCAGCTTAGCGGGCAGAGACTATGGCTACACCTTC.

The V call is TRBV19, the J call TRBJ2-2, with a tentative D call TRBD2 (5 bases). The germline V gene has CDR1 LNHDA and CDR2 SQIVND (reference sequence). This CDR3 spans 16 amino acids. V gave up 0 bases and J gave up 5 bases, with 13 bases separating them. The CDR3 coding sequence is TGTGCCAGTAGTATAGATAGGTCGGGGTTGACCGGGGAGCTGTTTTTT. This codes for CASSIDRSGLTGELFF.

This chain connects TRBV27 to TRBJ2-2; perhaps TRBD2 as D (5 bases). V was shortened by 4 bases and J by 6 bases, with 9 bases between the two germline ends. The CDR3 totals 13 residues. In germline, CDR1 is MNHEY, CDR2 SMNVEV (reference sequence). The chain's CDR3 is CASSYEEAGELFF. CDR3 coding DNA: TGTGCCAGCAGTTACGAGGAGGCCGGGGAGCTGTTTTTT.

This clone was recorded only once. Within the sample, other DNA sequences also encode this same CDR3. The gene calls are TRBV12-3 or TRBV12-4 and TRBJ1-2; TRBD1 might be the D (6 bases). V lost 6 bases and J lost 4, with 9 bases in between. There are 12 residues in the CDR3. The CDR3 nucleotides are TGTGCCAGCAGCCTCAGGGGCTATGGCTACACCTTC. This gives the protein CASSLRGYGYTF.

This clone showed up just a few times. V and J are TRBV5-4 and TRBJ2-2; TRBD2 matches at 13 bases. The CDR3 length is 16 residues. V shed 5 bases and J 5 bases; nucleotides not matched to a gene: 6. Germline V gene lookup returns CDR1 SGHNT and CDR2 YYREEE (reference sequence). CDR3 protein: CASRPGLAGDTGELFF. Here the CDR3 DNA reads TGTGCCAGCAGACCCGGACTAGCGGGAGATACCGGGGAGCTGTTTTTT. Together with reference TRBV5-4 and TRBJ2-2, the CDR3 gives the full variable domain: ETGVTQSPTHLIKTRGQQVTLRCSSQSGHNTVSWYQQALGQGPQFIFQYYREEENGRGNFPPRFSGLQFPNYSSELNVNALELDDSALYLCASRPGLAGDTGELFFGEGSRLTVL.

The chain employs TRBV4-1 and TRBJ2-2; perhaps TRBD2 as D (6 bases). CDR3 length: 16 amino acids. With 3 bases removed from V and 7 bases from J, the gap between germline ends came to 18 bases. Germline V CDR1 and CDR2: MGHRA, YSYEKL. CDR3: CASSHPEASAGGELFF. For the CDR3, the DNA is TGCGCCAGCAGCCACCCCGAGGCTAGCGCTGGCGGGGAGCTGTTTTTT.

This chain joins TRBV3-1 (or the pseudogene TRBV3-2) and TRBJ1-2; 8 nucleotides agree with TRBD1. With V trimmed by 4 bases and J by 4 bases, 8 bases remained unmatched. In germline, CDR1 is LGHDT, CDR2 YNNKEL (reference sequence). The CDR3 spans 15 residues. The CDR3 region has the DNA TGTGCCAGCAGCCCCCAGGGGGCTTCCTTCTATGGCTACACCTTC. Amino acids: CASSPQGASFYGYTF.

J is TRBJ2-7 and V is TRBV7-3, with 10 bases aligning to TRBD2. Germline lookup yields CDR1 SGHTA and CDR2 FQGTGA. J was trimmed by 3 bases and V by 5 bases; bases with no gene match: 7. The CDR3 loop spans 15 amino acids. The CDR3 reads CASSASLAGFYEQYF. The CDR3 DNA reads as TGTGCCAGCAGCGCCTCACTAGCGGGATTCTACGAGCAGTACTTC.

The genes are TRBV12-3 or TRBV12-4 and TRBJ1-5; D call uncertain. Trimming removed 3 bases at V and 6 bases at J, with 6 bases between. The CDR3 contains 12 residues. This CDR3 is CASSLEPQPQHF. The CDR3 DNA reads as TGTGCCAGCAGTTTGGAGCCTCAGCCCCAGCATTTT.

The rearrangement uses TRBV7-9 and TRBJ1-5; D possibly corresponds to TRBD1 (5 bases). Deletions cut 6 bases from V and 5 bases from J, with 8 bases between. The CDR3 extends over 12 amino acids. The V gene's germline CDR1 is SEHNR and CDR2 FQNEAQ (reference sequence). The CDR3 reads CASSPGDQPQHF. CDR3 in DNA: TGTGCCAGCAGTCCGGGGGATCAGCCCCAGCATTTT.

The chain links TRBV3-1 (or the pseudogene TRBV3-2) to TRBJ1-4; D is perhaps TRBD1 (5 bases). This CDR3 spans 19 amino acids. Germline loops: CDR1 LGHDT, CDR2 YNNKEL (reference sequence). V lost 1 base, J lost 2 bases, and 20 bases lay in between. For the CDR3, the DNA is TGTGCCAGCAGCCAAGTATCCAGGGAAGTAGTGTGGACTAATGAAAAACTGTTTTTT. This sequence encodes CASSQVSREVVWTNEKLFF.

This chain connects TRBV9 to TRBJ2-3, with D possibly matching TRBD1 (6 bases). CDR1 and CDR2 from the germline V gene are SGDLS and YYNGEE. CDR3 size: 15 residues. Trimming took 4 bases from V and 0 from J, leaving 12 bases between them. CDR3: CASSSGQLSTDTQYF. The CDR3 DNA follows: TGTGCCAGCAGCTCCGGACAGTTAAGCACAGATACGCAGTATTTT. Full variable domain (missing parts from reference TRBV9 and TRBJ2-3): DSGVTQTPKHLITATGQRVTLRCSPRSGDLSVYWYQQSLDQGLQFLIQYYNGEERAKGNILERFSAQQFPDLHSELNLSSLELGDSALYFCASSSGQLSTDTQYFGPGTRLTVL.

The V and J genes are TRBV7-2 and TRBJ2-3; tentatively, D is TRBD2 (6 bases). The germline V gene has CDR1 SGHTA and CDR2 FQGNSA. V shed 2 bases and J shed 6 bases, with 9 bases lying between them. CDR3 length: 13 amino acids. The CDR3 DNA reads as TGTGCCAGCAGCTTAAACCGGGGGGATACGCAGTATTTT. Translation gives CASSLNRGDTQYF.

The rearrangement links TRBV30 to TRBJ2-1; 7 positions match TRBD2. Germline assignment: CDR1 GTSNPN and CDR2 SVGIG (reference sequence). With 4 bases clipped from V and 0 bases from J, the junction kept 9 bases outside the gene matches. The CDR3 is 16 residues long. The CDR3 loop is CAWTRSGTGSYNEQFF. The CDR3 DNA sequence: TGTGCCTGGACCCGAAGCGGGACGGGCTCCTACAATGAGCAGTTCTTC.